This T cell receptor (beta chain) is from a study of T cell responses to AZD1222 COVID-19 vaccine. Study summary: Second-dose intervals of approximately 4 or approximately 12 weeks were pooled.

As concerns this clone: Its matching antigen is unknown.

Germline V gene lookup returns CDR1 LNHDA and CDR2 SQIVND (reference sequence). The CDR3 consists of 16 residues. Trimming stripped 2 bases from V and 3 bases from J, with 14 bases between. Findings and caveats of the study: Spike-specific TCR breadth and depth both grew after two AZD1222 doses.

Assay used: immunoSEQ multiplex PCR; TCRdb lists only in-frame clones, some missing. The table shows about 130,000 clones, with approximately 84% occurring only once. The V gene is TRBV19, the J gene TRBJ1-5; D ambiguous. This receptor was obtained from an adult in good health. Sequencing used peripheral blood, obtained on day 0 of AZD1222 vaccination. The CDR3 here is CASSIIRVAVNQPQHF. The DNA of the CDR3 is TGTGCCAGTAGTATAATAAGGGTGGCGGTCAATCAGCCCCAGCATTTT.